This T cell receptor (beta chain) was recorded in a study of OX40 agonist ivuxolimab in advanced cancers. Germline loops: CDR1 SGDLS, CDR2 YYNGEE. Trimming stripped 0 bases from V and 3 bases from J, with 10 bases between. The CDR3 totals 14 residues. Profiled with immunoSEQ multiplex PCR; TCRdb holds only in-frame clones, not every one. The table has roughly 60,000 clones, about 88% seen once; the top ten hold more than 3%. The starting material was CD4+ or CD8+ T cells sorted from blood, obtained in a trial of the OX40 agonist ivuxolimab. This receptor was obtained from an adult with an advanced solid tumor such as melanoma, head and neck, liver or kidney cancer. The chain recombines TRBV9 with TRBJ2-7; D perhaps matches TRBD1 (5 bases). The DNA for the CDR3 is TGTGCCAGCAGCGTAGGACAGCTAGGCTACGAGCAGTACTTC. Protein: CASSVGQLGYEQYF.